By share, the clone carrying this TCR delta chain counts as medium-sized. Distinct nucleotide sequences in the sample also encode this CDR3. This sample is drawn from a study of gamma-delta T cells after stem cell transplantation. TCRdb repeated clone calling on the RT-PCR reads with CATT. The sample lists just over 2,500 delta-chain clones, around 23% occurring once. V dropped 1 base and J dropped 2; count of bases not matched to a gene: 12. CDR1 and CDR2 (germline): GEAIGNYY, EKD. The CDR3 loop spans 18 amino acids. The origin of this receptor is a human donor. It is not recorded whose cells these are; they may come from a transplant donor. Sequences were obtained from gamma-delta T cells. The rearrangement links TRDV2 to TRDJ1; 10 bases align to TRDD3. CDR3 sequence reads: CACDTLEKTGGLTDKLIF. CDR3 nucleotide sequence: TGTGCCTGTGACACGTTAGAAAAGACTGGGGGATTAACCGATAAACTCATCTTT.